Listed here are 12 T cell receptor beta chains from one sample, sequenced in a study of OX40 agonist ivuxolimab in advanced cancers. This table comes from immunoSEQ multiplex PCR, and its TCRdb copy is limited to in-frame clones, with some not included. The repertoire consists of 55,000 or so clones, with 70% to 90% occurring once and the leading ten covering around 13%. This sample comprised CD4+ or CD8+ T cells sorted from blood, obtained in a trial of the OX40 agonist ivuxolimab. These receptors were obtained from an adult with an advanced solid tumor such as melanoma, head and neck, liver or kidney cancer.

This clone occurred once. The rearrangement joins TRBV7-3 to TRBJ2-1; D ambiguous. The CDR3 spans 15 residues. Germline assignment: CDR1 SGHTA and CDR2 FQGTGA. Trimming stripped 0 bases from V and 4 bases from J, with 10 bases between. The CDR3 loop reads CASSLTGGNYNEQFF. In DNA, the CDR3 is TGTGCCAGCAGCTTAACCGGTGGGAATTACAATGAGCAGTTCTTC.

This clone was seen just once. The V and J genes are TRBV5-1 and TRBJ2-5; weak D call: TRBD2 (5 bases). Trimming removed 2 bases from V and 5 bases from J, with 13 bases in between. The germline CDR1 and CDR2 sequences are SGHRS and YFSETQ. The CDR3 length is 14 residues. The CDR3 loop reads CASSFTPQRETQYF. As DNA, the CDR3 is TGCGCCAGCAGCTTTACCCCCCAGCGGGAGACCCAGTACTTC.

The chain joins TRBV10-3 to TRBJ2-1; D might be TRBD1 (6 bases). Germline values: CDR1 ENHRY, CDR2 SYGVKD. CDR3 length: 14 residues. Deletions cut 3 bases from V and 4 bases from J, with 10 bases between. CDR3 sequence reads: CAISDGTLYNEQFF. The CDR3 coding sequence is TGTGCCATCAGTGACGGGACACTGTACAATGAGCAGTTCTTC.

This clone was found a few times. The chain recombines TRBV10-1 with TRBJ2-1, with 9 bases fitting TRBD1. This CDR3 region has 18 residues. The germline CDR1 and CDR2 sequences are WNHNN and SYGVQD (reference sequence). The J segment lost 1 base and the V segment lost 5 bases, leaving 12 bases of the junction unmatched. The CDR3 DNA reads TGCGCCAGCAGTACAAAAAAACGGACAGGGGAATCCTACAATGAGCAGTTCTTC. Translation: CASSTKKRTGESYNEQFF.

The chain carries TRBV18 and TRBJ1-2, with TRBD1 matching over 8 bases. The CDR3 runs to 14 residues. Germline V gene sequence: CDR1 KGHSH, CDR2 LQKENI. After removal of 2 bases from V and 2 bases from J, the junction contained 1 base not matched to a gene. CDR3 DNA: TGTGCCAGCTCACCAAGGACAGGGAACTATGGCTACACCTTC. This translates into CASSPRTGNYGYTF.

V is TRBV7-9 and J is TRBJ1-1; D is unclear. Trimming cost V 7 bases and J 0 bases, with 12 bases left between them. The CDR3 runs to 14 residues. Per the germline V gene, CDR1 is SEHNR and CDR2 is FQNEAQ (reference sequence). The CDR3 sequence is CASTSMTVNTEAFF. As DNA, the CDR3 is TGTGCCAGCACCAGTATGACTGTGAACACTGAAGCTTTCTTT.

The V call is TRBV4-1, the J call TRBJ1-2; D is unclear. This CDR3 has 15 amino acids. Germline CDR1 and CDR2: MGHRA and YSYEKL. V shed 2 bases and J shed 4 bases, with 14 bases lying between them. CDR3: CASSQMGSPLYGYTF. The CDR3 DNA is TGCGCCAGCAGCCAAATGGGCTCGCCACTCTATGGCTACACCTTC.

This clone came up a few times. The chain uses TRBV2 and TRBJ2-7; D may correspond to TRBD1 or TRBD2 (5 bases each). The germline CDR1 and CDR2 sequences are SNHLY and FYNNEI. CDR3 size: 13 residues. V gave up 7 bases and J gave up 2 bases, with 12 bases separating them. CDR3 in DNA: TGTGCCAGCACCCCGGGACGGACCTACGAGCAGTACTTC. This codes for CASTPGRTYEQYF. The variable domain in full, completed from reference TRBV2 and TRBJ2-7, reads EPEVTQTPSHQVTQMGQEVILRCVPISNHLYFYWYRQILGQKVEFLVSFYNNEISEKSEIFDDQFSVERPDGSNFTLKIRSTKLEDSAMYFCASTPGRTYEQYFGPGTRLTVT.

This clone was seen a single time. This sequence joins TRBV4-2 and TRBJ2-3; TRBD1 matches at 8 bases. The CDR3 spans 13 residues. Germline-derived CDR1 and CDR2 are LGHNA and YNFKEQ. With V trimmed by 0 bases and J by 14 bases, 7 bases remained unmatched. CDR3 in amino acids: CASSQETRTGLYF. The CDR3 DNA follows: TGTGCCAGCAGCCAAGAGACCCGGACAGGGTTGTATTTT.

This chain connects TRBV7-9 to TRBJ2-1; D unclear. Germline lookup yields CDR1 SEHNR and CDR2 FQNEAQ (reference sequence). Trimming removed 5 bases at V and 10 bases at J, with 12 bases between. The CDR3 runs 12 residues. The CDR3: CASSPGSVEQFF. The CDR3 DNA sequence: TGTGCCAGCAGCCCAGGAAGCGTCGAGCAGTTCTTC. Using reference TRBV7-9 and TRBJ2-1 for the parts outside the CDR3, the full variable domain is DTGVSQNPRHKITKRGQNVTFRCDPISEHNRLYWYRQTLGQGPEFLTYFQNEAQLEKSRLLSDRFSAERPKGSFSTLEIQRTEQGDSAMYLCASSPGSVEQFFGPGTRLTVL.

The chain links TRBV7-9 to TRBJ2-7; D remains unclear. Trimming took off 3 bases at V and 0 bases at J, with 9 bases between the two ends. This CDR3 is 14 amino acids long. CDR1 is SEHNR, CDR2 FQNEAQ, per germline (reference sequence). The CDR3 DNA reads as TGTGCCAGCAGCTTCGCTGCAAACTCCTACGAGCAGTACTTC. It translates to CASSFAANSYEQYF. Complete variable domain (other parts from reference TRBV7-9 and TRBJ2-7): DTGVSQNPRHKITKRGQNVTFRCDPISEHNRLYWYRQTLGQGPEFLTYFQNEAQLEKSRLLSDRFSAERPKGSFSTLEIQRTEQGDSAMYLCASSFAANSYEQYFGPGTRLTVT.

Only one count was recorded for this clone. The genes are TRBV18 and TRBJ1-5; TRBD1 agrees at 7 bases. CDR1 and CDR2 (germline): KGHSH, LQKENI. V dropped 5 bases and J dropped 3; count of bases not matched to a gene: 4. The CDR3 loop spans 14 amino acids. CDR3 in DNA: TGTGCCAGCTCAGAGGACAGGAACAATCAGCCCCAGCATTTT. Translation gives CASSEDRNNQPQHF.